These T cell receptor beta chains were read from a single sample in a study of T cell repertoires in cytomegalovirus infection. TCRdb reprocessed the reads via MiXCR and lists one record per CDR3 protein. The table shows about 140,000 distinct CDR3 sequences, with about 6.5% occurring only once. Sequencing was done on a sample of PBMCs. The receptors were gathered from a human donor in good health (CMV status not recorded). Some clones in this sample may be carry-over from other donors' samples. CDR3s include the opening cysteine and the closing phenylalanine or tryptophan. The order of the fields is CDR3 protein, CDR3 DNA, V gene, clone size, D gene, J gene, CDR3 length. A D gene is named only where the DNA matches it firmly. Expanded clones get a size class; other rows say once, few or many, or leave the size out.

CASSFTSGGPPDTQYF TGTGCCAGCAGCTTCACTAGCGGGGGCCCGCCAGATACGCAGTATTTT TRBV7-3 - TRBD2 TRBJ2-3 16
CASSKILGPYEQYF TGTGCCAGTTCCAAGATACTCGGTCCCTACGAGCAGTACTTC TRBV6-6 many - TRBJ2-7 14
CASSPGEDGNTIYF TGTGCCAGCAGTCCCGGGGAGGATGGAAACACCATATATTTT TRBV28 many - TRBJ1-3 14
CASSVGGNTEAFF TGTGCCAGCAGTGTTGGAGGGAACACTGAAGCTTTCTTT TRBV2 few - TRBJ1-1 13
CASSLMGGSEQYF TGTGCCAGCAGTTTAATGGGGGGGAGCGAGCAGTACTTC TRBV7-3 few TRBD2 TRBJ2-7 13
CASSQEAGFNSPLHF TGTGCCAGCAGCCAAGAGGCTGGTTTTAACTCACCCCTCCACTTT TRBV7-9 many - TRBJ1-6 15
CASSRSGVAGDTQYF TGTGCCAGCAGCCGAAGTGGGGTAGCCGGAGATACGCAGTATTTT TRBV7-2 many - TRBJ2-3 15
CAISAGPSAEQYF TGTGCCATCAGTGCGGGGCCTTCGGCCGAGCAGTACTTC TRBV10-3 once - TRBJ2-7 13
CSVRRGRYEQYF TGCAGCGTTCGGAGGGGGCGGTACGAGCAGTACTTC TRBV29-1 - - TRBJ2-7 12
CASSPVPGVQPQHF TGTGCCAGCAGCCCTGTCCCGGGAGTACAGCCCCAGCATTTT TRBV7-2 large - TRBJ1-5 14
CASWSVRGYVGYTF TGCGCCAGTTGGTCCGTTCGGGGGTATGTAGGCTACACCTTC TRBV7-9 - - TRBJ1-2 14
CASSLSRTTDTQYF TGTGCCAGCAGCTTATCCAGGACCACAGATACGCAGTATTTT TRBV7-6 many - TRBJ2-3 14
CAIRSGTGDQETQYF TGTGCCATCAGGTCCGGGACAGGGGACCAAGAGACCCAGTACTTC TRBV10-3 many TRBD1 TRBJ2-5 15
CASSLEGTSGGRQFF TGTGCCAGCAGCTTAGAGGGGACTAGCGGGGGTAGGCAGTTCTTC TRBV11-2 many TRBD2 TRBJ2-1 15
CASSSLVPGTDTQYF TGTGCCAGCAGCTCCTTAGTCCCAGGGACAGATACGCAGTATTTT TRBV7-2 many - TRBJ2-3 15
CASSITGTNTEAFF TGTGCCAGTAGTATTACAGGCACGAACACTGAAGCTTTCTTT TRBV19 few - TRBJ1-1 14
CASSPDRKGKLFF TGTGCCAGCAGCCCGGACAGGAAAGGAAAACTGTTTTTT TRBV7-8 many TRBD1 TRBJ1-4 13
CASSPRRDQPQHF TGTGCCAGCAGCCCAAGGAGGGATCAGCCCCAGCATTTT TRBV7-2 many - TRBJ1-5 13
CASSTPPLGETQYF TGTGCCAGCAGCACGCCCCCCCTGGGGGAGACCCAGTACTTC TRBV12-3/TRBV12-4 many - TRBJ2-5 14
CASRGLTEAFF TGTGCCAGCCGTGGGCTCACTGAAGCTTTCTTT TRBV6-2/TRBV6-3 - - TRBJ1-1 11
CASSMRSGLYEQYF TGTGCCAGTAGTATGAGGAGCGGACTCTACGAGCAGTACTTC TRBV19 - - TRBJ2-7 14
CASRWTGPSSYNEQFF TGTGCCAGCAGGTGGACAGGGCCGAGCTCCTACAATGAGCAGTTCTTC TRBV28 many TRBD1 TRBJ2-1 16
CASTRGRPLGDTEAFF TGTGCCAGCACCAGGGGACGGCCACTGGGGGACACTGAAGCTTTCTTT TRBV7-8 many - TRBJ1-1 16
CASSHPTGGGPEAFF TGTGCCAGCAGTCATCCTACTGGGGGGGGACCTGAAGCTTTCTTT TRBV28 - - TRBJ1-1 15
CASSFPTSASYEQYF TGTGCCAGCAGCTTCCCGACTAGCGCTTCCTACGAGCAGTACTTC TRBV7-2 many TRBD2 TRBJ2-7 15
CSARGGASSYEQYF TGCAGTGCTAGAGGCGGGGCTAGCTCCTACGAGCAGTACTTC TRBV20-1 few - TRBJ2-7 14
CASSLGGTGRDEKLFF TGTGCCAGCAGCTTAGGCGGGACAGGGCGGGATGAAAAACTGTTTTTT TRBV7-2 few TRBD1 TRBJ1-4 16
CASSSLGPGRTEAFF TGTGCCAGCAGTTCCCTCGGGCCAGGGAGGACTGAAGCTTTCTTT TRBV6-2/TRBV6-3 - - TRBJ1-1 15
CASSFRGQASYEQYF TGTGCCAGCAGTTTCCGGGGACAGGCGTCCTACGAGCAGTACTTC TRBV12-3/TRBV12-4 many TRBD1 TRBJ2-7 15
CASSRQVMNTEAFF TGTGCCAGCAGTAGACAGGTGATGAACACTGAAGCTTTCTTT TRBV27 many - TRBJ1-1 14
CASRSVSGTSGEYNEQFF TGTGCCAGCAGATCGGTCTCCGGGACTAGCGGGGAGTACAATGAGCAGTTCTTC TRBV7-8 many TRBD2 TRBJ2-1 18
CATLDRREETQYF TGTGCCACACTGGACAGGAGAGAAGAGACCCAGTACTTC TRBV10-3 many TRBD1 TRBJ2-5 13
CASSLGSDGRMYNSPLHF TGCGCCAGCAGCTTGGGGTCGGACGGGCGTATGTATAATTCACCCCTCCACTTT TRBV5-1 many - TRBJ1-6 18
CASSRIRTANTGELFF TGTGCCAGCAGCAGAATTCGGACAGCGAACACCGGGGAGCTGTTTTTT TRBV7-2 many - TRBJ2-2 16
CASIRKQGGGNEQFF TGTGCCAGCATAAGAAAACAGGGGGGAGGCAATGAGCAGTTCTTC TRBV6-1 - TRBD1 TRBJ2-1 15
CASSGDRAYGYTF TGTGCCAGCAGTGGGGACAGGGCATATGGCTACACCTTC TRBV2 many TRBD1 TRBJ1-2 13
CASSLTGTLAEAFF TGTGCCAGCAGCTTGACCGGGACACTGGCTGAAGCTTTCTTT TRBV11-2 many - TRBJ1-1 14
CASSFRYEQYF TGTGCCAGCAGTTTCCGGTACGAGCAGTACTTC TRBV6-1 many - TRBJ2-7 11
CASSPLRTEAFF TGTGCCAGCAGCCCATTGCGCACTGAAGCTTTCTTT TRBV14 few - TRBJ1-1 12
CASSRSGTDTDTQYF TGTGCCAGCAGCAGATCCGGGACAGACACAGATACGCAGTATTTT TRBV7-2 many TRBD1 TRBJ2-3 15
CAIRGFAGTGGGYTF TGTGCCATCAGAGGCTTCGCCGGGACAGGGGGTGGCTACACCTTC TRBV10-3 - TRBD1 TRBJ1-2 15
CASSDSTREQYF TGTGCCAGCAGTGATTCCACACGGGAGCAGTACTTC TRBV2 few - TRBJ2-7 12
CASSLAGVRSLNNYGYTF TGTGCCAGCAGTCTCGCGGGTGTGCGAAGTCTAAATAACTATGGCTACACCTTC TRBV28 many - TRBJ1-2 18
CASSRTDNQPQHF TGTGCCAGCAGTCGGACGGACAATCAGCCCCAGCATTTT TRBV12-3/TRBV12-4 many - TRBJ1-5 13
CSAALIGDPLHF TGCAGTGCTGCCCTTATAGGGGACCCCCTCCACTTT TRBV20-1 many - TRBJ1-6 12
CASSPGRLASGNTIYF TGTGCCAGTAGCCCGGGACGGCTCGCCTCTGGAAACACCATATATTTT TRBV19 many - TRBJ1-3 16
CSVDKRVGTDTQYF TGCAGCGTTGACAAAAGGGTCGGGACAGATACGCAGTATTTT TRBV29-1 - - TRBJ2-3 14
CASSLGGTSSYNEQFF TGTGCCAGCAGCTTAGGGGGGACCTCCTCCTACAATGAGCAGTTCTTC TRBV11-3 many - TRBJ2-1 16
CASSLVPLGTGELFF TGTGCCAGCAGCTTAGTCCCTCTGGGCACCGGGGAGCTGTTTTTT TRBV7-8 many - TRBJ2-2 15
CASSLSRGTDTQYF TGTGCCAGCAGCTTATCGCGGGGCACAGATACGCAGTATTTT TRBV7-9 many - TRBJ2-3 14